This TCR beta chain derives from a study of post-analysis software for immune sequencing data. Overall study: The study covered relapsing-remitting, secondary progressive and progressive-relapsing courses of multiple sclerosis.

Presence of unique molecular identifiers characterized the TCR beta cDNA libraries. When about 1 to 11 million T cells were used, they gave some 520,000 cDNA molecules. TCRdb re-called the PCR reads through MiXCR, storing one row per CDR3 protein. The sample has under 900,000 distinct CDR3 sequences, roughly 50% seen once; the top ten hold over 4%. The CDR3 extends over 16 amino acids. V was clipped by 5 bases and J by 0 bases; unmatched bases: 7. Overall study findings and caveats: Controls showed significantly higher normalized Chao1 diversity than did multiple sclerosis patients. There were about 5 TRBV segments more frequent in patients than controls, and TRBV5-6, TRBV5-1 and TRBV20-1 were among them. Samples from one preparation batch, clustered by F measure, grouped strongly together.

Regarding this clonotype: What it binds is unknown.

The rearrangement joins TRBV12-3 or TRBV12-4 to TRBJ1-1, with TRBD1 matching 9 bases. This TCR was sampled from a girl between 5 and 17 years old with multiple sclerosis. Sequences were obtained from blood. The CDR3 coding sequence is TGTGCCAGCAGTGGGACAGGGCGAGGGATGAACACTGAAGCTTTCTTT. Translating gives CASSGTGRGMNTEAFF.